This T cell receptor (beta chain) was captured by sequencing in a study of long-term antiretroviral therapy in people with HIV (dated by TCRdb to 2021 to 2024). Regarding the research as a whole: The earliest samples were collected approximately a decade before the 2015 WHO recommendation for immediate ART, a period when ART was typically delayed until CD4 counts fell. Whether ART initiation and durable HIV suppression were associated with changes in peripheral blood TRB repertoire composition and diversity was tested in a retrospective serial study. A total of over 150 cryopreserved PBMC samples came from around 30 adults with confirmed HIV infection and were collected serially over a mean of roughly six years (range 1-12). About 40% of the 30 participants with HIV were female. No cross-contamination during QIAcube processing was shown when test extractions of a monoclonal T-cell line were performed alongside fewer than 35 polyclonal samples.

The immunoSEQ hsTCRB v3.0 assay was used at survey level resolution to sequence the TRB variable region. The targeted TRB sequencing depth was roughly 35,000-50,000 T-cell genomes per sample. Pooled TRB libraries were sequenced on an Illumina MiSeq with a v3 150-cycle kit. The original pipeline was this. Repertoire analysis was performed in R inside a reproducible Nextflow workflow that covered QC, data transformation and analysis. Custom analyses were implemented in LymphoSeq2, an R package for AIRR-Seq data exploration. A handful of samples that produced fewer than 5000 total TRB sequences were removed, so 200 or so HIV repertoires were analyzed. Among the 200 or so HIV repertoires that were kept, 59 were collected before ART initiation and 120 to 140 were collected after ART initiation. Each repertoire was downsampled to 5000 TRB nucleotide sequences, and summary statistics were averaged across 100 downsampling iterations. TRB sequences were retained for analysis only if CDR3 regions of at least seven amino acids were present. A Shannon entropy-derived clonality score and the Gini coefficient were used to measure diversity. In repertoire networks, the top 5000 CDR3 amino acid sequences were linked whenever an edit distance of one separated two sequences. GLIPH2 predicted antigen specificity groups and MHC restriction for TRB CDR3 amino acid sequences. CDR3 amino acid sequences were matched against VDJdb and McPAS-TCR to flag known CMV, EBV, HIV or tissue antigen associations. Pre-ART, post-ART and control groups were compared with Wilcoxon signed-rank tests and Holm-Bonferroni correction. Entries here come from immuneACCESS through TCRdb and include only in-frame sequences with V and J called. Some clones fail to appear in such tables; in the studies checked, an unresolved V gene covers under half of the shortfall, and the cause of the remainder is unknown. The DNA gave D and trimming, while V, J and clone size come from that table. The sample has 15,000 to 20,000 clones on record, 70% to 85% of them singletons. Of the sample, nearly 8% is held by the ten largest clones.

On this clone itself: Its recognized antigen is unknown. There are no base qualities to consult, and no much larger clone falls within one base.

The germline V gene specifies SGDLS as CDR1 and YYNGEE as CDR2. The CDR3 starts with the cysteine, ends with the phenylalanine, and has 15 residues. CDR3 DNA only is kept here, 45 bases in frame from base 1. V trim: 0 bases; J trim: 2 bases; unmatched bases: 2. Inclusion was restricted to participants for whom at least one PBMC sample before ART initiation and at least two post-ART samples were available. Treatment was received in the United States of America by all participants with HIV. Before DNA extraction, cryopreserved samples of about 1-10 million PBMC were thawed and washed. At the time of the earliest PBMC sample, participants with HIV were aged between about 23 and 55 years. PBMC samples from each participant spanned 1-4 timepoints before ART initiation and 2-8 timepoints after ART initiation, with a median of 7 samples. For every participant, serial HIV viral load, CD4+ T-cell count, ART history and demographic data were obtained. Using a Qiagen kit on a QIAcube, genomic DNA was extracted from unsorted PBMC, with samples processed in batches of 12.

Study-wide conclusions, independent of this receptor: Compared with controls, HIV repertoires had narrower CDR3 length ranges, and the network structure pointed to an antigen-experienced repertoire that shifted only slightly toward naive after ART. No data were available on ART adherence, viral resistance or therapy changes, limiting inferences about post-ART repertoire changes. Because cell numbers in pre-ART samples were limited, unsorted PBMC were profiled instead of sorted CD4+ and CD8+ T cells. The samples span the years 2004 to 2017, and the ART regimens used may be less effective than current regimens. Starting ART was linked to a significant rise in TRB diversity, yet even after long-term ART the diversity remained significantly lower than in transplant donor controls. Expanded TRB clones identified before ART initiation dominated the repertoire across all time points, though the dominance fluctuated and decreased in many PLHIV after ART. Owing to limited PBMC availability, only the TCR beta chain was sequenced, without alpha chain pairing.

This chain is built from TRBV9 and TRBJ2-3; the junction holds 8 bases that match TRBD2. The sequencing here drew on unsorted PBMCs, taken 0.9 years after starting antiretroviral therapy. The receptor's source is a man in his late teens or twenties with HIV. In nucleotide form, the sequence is TGTGCCAGCAGCGTAGCACTAGCGGCCACAGATACGCAGTATTTT. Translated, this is CASSVALAATDTQYF.